This T cell receptor beta chain appears in the sequencing data of a study of T cell repertoires in cytomegalovirus infection (dated by TCRdb to between 2018 and 2021). Some background on the complete study: Alongside well-studied HLA-B-restricted epitopes, the peptide stimulations were aimed at recently identified HLA-C-restricted CMV epitopes, whose presentation resists viral immunomodulation. Donor HLA type was relevant to the analysis, because carriage of CMV infection together with the matching HLA type was indicated by public TCR beta signatures.

The instrument was an Illumina HiSeq 1500. The raw public reads went through TCRdb reprocessing: fastp at Q25, MiXCR clone calling, in-frame beta chains kept. Rows with a matching CDR3 protein are joined into one entry that keeps the most common DNA and genes. The sample includes about 500,000 distinct CDR3 sequences, with around a third observed a single time. The leading ten clones occupy roughly 15% of the sample. The CDR3, cysteine through phenylalanine, is 18 amino acids long. The kept DNA is CDR3 alone, 54 bases in frame from the first base. Taken from the germline V gene, the CDR1 and CDR2 loops are MNHEY and SVGAGI. V is cut by 0 bases and J by 0 bases, and the space between the germline ends is 15 bases. Reading the label with the study, this specimen's treatment or condition is: in vitro stimulation with specific CMV peptide epitopes to enrich CMV-specific T cells. The sample holds a few counts of this clonotype. Its antigen is not yet known. Nothing much larger sits one base from this clone, and base qualities are not available.

What the work shows at the level of the full study, not this receptor alone: The ex vivo response was dominated by HLA-C-restricted CMV-specific TCR beta clonotypes, which also provided the single most frequent clonotype in two of eight donors. In both this cohort and an independent cohort of under 450 donors, the cumulative frequency of public TCR beta family members distinguished carriers of CMV infection plus the relevant HLA type.

The material was cultured PBMCs, obtained from culture after CMV antigen stimulation. The sequence joins TRBV6-5 to TRBJ2-1; the D gene is unclear. The TCR sequence derives from a human donor in good health (CMV status not recorded). Some clones in this sample may be carry-over from other donors' samples. The CDR3 region: CASSYSVSDWSSYNEQFF. The DNA sequence follows: TGTGCCAGCAGTTACTCGGTGTCTGACTGGAGCTCCTACAATGAGCAGTTCTTC.